A selection of T cell receptor beta chains follows, all from one sample in a study of T-cell reconstitution after alpha-beta-depleted transplantation in children. TCRdb itself ran the PCR reads through MiXCR, one entry per CDR3 protein. The sample contains approximately 500,000 distinct CDR3 sequences, about 10% of which appear only once. Sequences were derived from PBMCs, sampled before TCRalphabeta/CD19-depleted stem cell transplant. The receptors originated from a child younger than 10 with inherited bone marrow failure, due to receive a stem cell transplant. Both conserved end residues are part of each CDR3. The order of the fields is V gene, clone size, J gene, D gene, CDR3 protein, CDR3 DNA. D genes are given only for firm matches. Not every row has a clone size; where given, it reads once, few, many or a size class.

v_gene: TRBV18; abundance: many; j_gene: TRBJ2-1; d_gene: TRBD2; CDR3aa: CATRGTNGNEQFF; CDR3nt: TGTGCCACCCGAGGGACTAATGGCAATGAGCAGTTCTTC
v_gene: TRBV7-2; abundance: few; j_gene: TRBJ2-7; d_gene: -; CDR3aa: CASSFLFGYEQYF; CDR3nt: TGTGCCAGCAGCTTCCTATTCGGCTACGAGCAGTACTTC
v_gene: TRBV29-1; abundance: -; j_gene: TRBJ1-1; d_gene: -; CDR3aa: CSVALRLMNTEAFF; CDR3nt: TGCAGCGTTGCCCTACGCCTAATGAACACTGAAGCTTTCTTT
v_gene: TRBV12-3/TRBV12-4; abundance: many; j_gene: TRBJ2-7; d_gene: -; CDR3aa: CASSLTGKGYYEQYF; CDR3nt: TGTGCCAGCAGTTTAACGGGAAAGGGGTACTACGAGCAGTACTTC
v_gene: TRBV19; abundance: many; j_gene: TRBJ2-7; d_gene: -; CDR3aa: CATTTGYYEQYF; CDR3nt: TGTGCCACTACCACAGGTTACTACGAGCAGTACTTC
v_gene: TRBV27; abundance: once; j_gene: TRBJ2-5; d_gene: TRBD2; CDR3aa: CASKEQASGRWETQYF; CDR3nt: TGTGCCAGCAAGGAGCAGGCTAGCGGGAGGTGGGAGACCCAGTACTTC
v_gene: TRBV6-5; abundance: many; j_gene: TRBJ2-1; d_gene: -; CDR3aa: CASSYSTRDEQFF; CDR3nt: TGTGCCAGCAGTTACAGCACTAGGGATGAGCAGTTCTTC
v_gene: TRBV5-1; abundance: many; j_gene: TRBJ2-5; d_gene: TRBD1; CDR3aa: CASSLVRTGGQETQYF; CDR3nt: TGCGCCAGCAGCTTGGTACGGACAGGGGGGCAAGAGACCCAGTACTTC
v_gene: TRBV12-3/TRBV12-4; abundance: many; j_gene: TRBJ2-6; d_gene: TRBD1; CDR3aa: CASSLWTGPSSGANVLTF; CDR3nt: TGTGCCAGCAGTCTCTGGACAGGGCCAAGCTCTGGGGCCAACGTCCTGACTTTC
v_gene: TRBV27; abundance: many; j_gene: TRBJ2-1; d_gene: -; CDR3aa: CASSLGVAVSGEQFF; CDR3nt: TGTGCCAGCAGTTTAGGAGTAGCGGTGAGTGGTGAGCAGTTCTTC
v_gene: TRBV28; abundance: many; j_gene: TRBJ2-7; d_gene: TRBD2; CDR3aa: CASSGYGLAGANYEQYF; CDR3nt: TGTGCCAGCAGTGGATACGGACTAGCGGGAGCAAACTACGAGCAGTACTTC
v_gene: TRBV20-1; abundance: many; j_gene: TRBJ1-5; d_gene: -; CDR3aa: CSARPFAMNQPQHF; CDR3nt: TGCAGTGCTAGACCTTTCGCCATGAATCAGCCCCAGCATTTT
v_gene: TRBV18; abundance: many; j_gene: TRBJ2-1; d_gene: -; CDR3aa: CASSPFKTSRSYNEQFF; CDR3nt: TGTGCCAGCTCACCATTCAAGACTTCCCGATCCTACAATGAGCAGTTCTTC
v_gene: TRBV12-3/TRBV12-4; abundance: many; j_gene: TRBJ2-7; d_gene: TRBD2; CDR3aa: CASSRRLAGGGEQYF; CDR3nt: TGTGCCAGCAGCCGACGACTAGCGGGAGGAGGAGAGCAGTACTTC
v_gene: TRBV27; abundance: few; j_gene: TRBJ2-7; d_gene: -; CDR3aa: CASSLTGTGEQYF; CDR3nt: TGTGCCAGCAGTTTAACAGGGACCGGGGAGCAGTACTTC
v_gene: TRBV11-2; abundance: many; j_gene: TRBJ2-2; d_gene: -; CDR3aa: CASSQQLPGELFF; CDR3nt: TGTGCCAGCAGCCAACAATTACCCGGGGAGCTGTTTTTT
v_gene: TRBV28; abundance: many; j_gene: TRBJ2-7; d_gene: TRBD2; CDR3aa: CASNSLWGLAASYEQYF; CDR3nt: TGTGCCAGCAATTCCCTTTGGGGACTAGCGGCCTCCTACGAGCAGTACTTC
v_gene: TRBV29-1; abundance: many; j_gene: TRBJ2-5; d_gene: TRBD1; CDR3aa: CSVRGRFQETQYF; CDR3nt: TGCAGCGTTAGGGGGCGCTTCCAAGAGACCCAGTACTTC
v_gene: TRBV20-1; abundance: -; j_gene: TRBJ1-5; d_gene: -; CDR3aa: CSARDSGLISNQPQHF; CDR3nt: TGCAGTGCTAGAGATTCGGGACTCATTAGCAATCAGCCCCAGCATTTT
v_gene: TRBV10-3; abundance: -; j_gene: TRBJ2-7; d_gene: -; CDR3aa: CAISGKQGIPHEQYF; CDR3nt: TGTGCCATCAGTGGGAAACAGGGAATACCGCACGAGCAGTACTTC
v_gene: TRBV5-1; abundance: many; j_gene: TRBJ1-1; d_gene: -; CDR3aa: CASSLGGRTEAFF; CDR3nt: TGCGCCAGCAGCTTGGGGGGACGGACTGAAGCTTTCTTT
v_gene: TRBV9; abundance: -; j_gene: TRBJ2-5; d_gene: TRBD2; CDR3aa: CASSVTSGQETQYF; CDR3nt: TGTGCCAGCAGCGTTACTAGCGGGCAAGAGACCCAGTACTTC
v_gene: TRBV5-6; abundance: once; j_gene: TRBJ2-1; d_gene: -; CDR3aa: CASSPSPTKYNEQFF; CDR3nt: TGTGCCAGCAGCCCCTCCCCGACAAAATACAATGAGCAGTTCTTC
v_gene: TRBV5-6; abundance: many; j_gene: TRBJ1-2; d_gene: -; CDR3aa: CASSFTGTYGYTF; CDR3nt: TGTGCCAGCAGCTTTACAGGGACTTATGGCTACACCTTC
v_gene: TRBV20-1; abundance: -; j_gene: TRBJ2-1; d_gene: -; CDR3aa: CSAKSLSGSNYNEQFF; CDR3nt: TGCAGTGCTAAATCCCTTAGCGGATCCAACTACAATGAGCAGTTCTTC
v_gene: TRBV27; abundance: many; j_gene: TRBJ2-3; d_gene: -; CDR3aa: CASSPSTGDTQYF; CDR3nt: TGTGCCAGCAGTCCCTCCACGGGGGATACGCAGTATTTT
v_gene: TRBV12-3/TRBV12-4; abundance: many; j_gene: TRBJ2-7; d_gene: TRBD2; CDR3aa: CASSPWGNSGAYEQYF; CDR3nt: TGTGCCAGCAGCCCTTGGGGGAATAGCGGGGCCTACGAGCAGTACTTC
v_gene: TRBV25-1; abundance: few; j_gene: TRBJ2-7; d_gene: TRBD1; CDR3aa: CASTTGTGAHEQYF; CDR3nt: TGTGCCAGCACTACCGGGACAGGGGCCCACGAGCAGTACTTC
v_gene: TRBV2; abundance: many; j_gene: TRBJ1-2; d_gene: -; CDR3aa: CASSDGPVYYGYTF; CDR3nt: TGTGCCAGCAGTGATGGGCCGGTCTACTATGGCTACACCTTC
v_gene: TRBV7-2; abundance: many; j_gene: TRBJ1-6; d_gene: TRBD1; CDR3aa: CASSLVSGQYNSPLHF; CDR3nt: TGTGCCAGCAGCTTAGTGTCGGGACAGTATAATTCACCCCTCCACTTT
v_gene: TRBV20-1; abundance: many; j_gene: TRBJ2-7; d_gene: TRBD2; CDR3aa: CSARSGSRSYEQYF; CDR3nt: TGCAGTGCTAGGAGCGGGAGTAGGTCCTACGAGCAGTACTTC
v_gene: TRBV20-1; abundance: few; j_gene: TRBJ2-2; d_gene: -; CDR3aa: CSAPRSTPGELFF; CDR3nt: TGCAGTGCTCCCCGTTCTACCCCCGGGGAGCTGTTTTTT
v_gene: TRBV19; abundance: -; j_gene: TRBJ1-1; d_gene: TRBD1; CDR3aa: CASTPRTGHTEAFF; CDR3nt: TGTGCCAGTACCCCGAGGACAGGGCACACTGAAGCTTTCTTT
v_gene: TRBV4-3; abundance: many; j_gene: TRBJ2-7; d_gene: -; CDR3aa: CASSQDSGPPYEQYF; CDR3nt: TGCGCCAGCAGCCAAGACAGCGGGCCGCCCTACGAGCAGTACTTC
v_gene: TRBV5-4; abundance: -; j_gene: TRBJ1-1; d_gene: -; CDR3aa: CASSLAGLRTEAFF; CDR3nt: TGTGCCAGCAGCTTGGCCGGGTTAAGGACTGAAGCTTTCTTT
v_gene: TRBV7-9; abundance: many; j_gene: TRBJ1-3; d_gene: -; CDR3aa: CASRRQAQGTIYF; CDR3nt: TGTGCCAGCAGACGACAGGCCCAGGGCACCATATATTTT
v_gene: TRBV11-1; abundance: many; j_gene: TRBJ2-6; d_gene: -; CDR3aa: CASSETAGQLSGANVLTF; CDR3nt: TGTGCCAGCAGCGAAACGGCGGGACAACTCTCTGGGGCCAACGTCCTGACTTTC
v_gene: TRBV27; abundance: many; j_gene: TRBJ1-6; d_gene: -; CDR3aa: CASSPGHVSSYNSPLHF; CDR3nt: TGTGCCAGCAGTCCGGGACACGTCAGCTCCTATAATTCACCCCTCCACTTT
v_gene: TRBV29-1; abundance: -; j_gene: TRBJ1-2; d_gene: -; CDR3aa: CSVKALGANYGYTF; CDR3nt: TGCAGCGTTAAGGCTCTAGGAGCTAACTATGGCTACACCTTC
v_gene: TRBV12-3/TRBV12-4; abundance: -; j_gene: TRBJ2-3; d_gene: -; CDR3aa: CASSQTVGDTQYF; CDR3nt: TGTGCCAGCAGCCAGACAGTGGGAGATACGCAGTATTTT
v_gene: TRBV7-9; abundance: -; j_gene: TRBJ2-7; d_gene: -; CDR3aa: CASNDPNPYEQYF; CDR3nt: TGTGCCAGCAATGACCCAAACCCCTACGAGCAGTACTTC
v_gene: TRBV11-2; abundance: many; j_gene: TRBJ2-2; d_gene: TRBD2; CDR3aa: CASSLVKTSAANTGELFF; CDR3nt: TGTGCCAGCAGCTTAGTAAAGACTAGCGCCGCGAACACCGGGGAGCTGTTTTTT
v_gene: TRBV9; abundance: -; j_gene: TRBJ2-7; d_gene: TRBD2; CDR3aa: CASSVEGTSAYEQYF; CDR3nt: TGTGCCAGCAGCGTAGAAGGGACTAGCGCCTACGAGCAGTACTTC
v_gene: TRBV24-1; abundance: many; j_gene: TRBJ2-1; d_gene: TRBD1; CDR3aa: CATSDLRTGTYNEQFF; CDR3nt: TGTGCCACCAGTGATTTACGGACAGGGACCTACAATGAGCAGTTCTTC
v_gene: TRBV20-1; abundance: many; j_gene: TRBJ2-2; d_gene: -; CDR3aa: CSASPRNTGELFF; CDR3nt: TGCAGTGCTAGTCCCAGAAACACCGGGGAGCTGTTTTTT